This TCR beta chain was documented in a study of cytomegalovirus exposure and HLA in healthy donors. The CDR3 extends over 16 amino acids. V lost 0 bases and J 1 base, leaving 13 bases between the germline ends. Per germline, CDR1 SGHNT and CDR2 YYREEE (reference sequence). PCR primers comprised 60 Vbeta and 13 Jbeta primers. Repertoires were generated with immunoSEQ multiplex PCR, while TCRdb's copy carries only in-frame clones and drops some. The data contain about 150,000 clones, roughly 74% of them singletons. The sample was PBMCs. This sequence originates from a man aged 18-30 years in good health and CMV-seronegative. V and J are TRBV5-4 and TRBJ1-2, with D possibly being TRBD1 (6 bases). The CDR3 loop is CASSLGQVTFNYGYTF. The DNA of the CDR3 is TGTGCCAGCAGCTTGGGACAGGTCACCTTTAACTATGGCTACACCTTC.